The 19 T cell receptor beta chains listed next were all sequenced from one sample in a study of PD-L1 blockade in urothelial cancer. Specified time point: pretreatment peripheral blood. The repertoire was sequenced with immunoSEQ multiplex PCR; TCRdb's copy has only in-frame clones and lacks some. Seen here are around 130,000 clones, roughly 83% observed once, and the top ten hold roughly 2.9%. The sample was PBMCs, taken around atezolizumab (anti-PD-L1) treatment. The receptor set was obtained from a man aged 50 to 60 with urothelial cancer.

This clone was seen repeatedly, ten times or more. The chain recombines TRBV19 with TRBJ2-1; tentatively, D is TRBD2 (5 bases). Germline V gene data show CDR1 as LNHDA and CDR2 as SQIVND (reference sequence). The CDR3 runs to 14 residues. V lost 1 base to trimming and J lost 7 bases, with 11 bases between them. The CDR3 DNA reads TGTGCCAGTAGTATAGGAGGACTGGGGAATGAGCAGTTCTTC. This sequence encodes CASSIGGLGNEQFF.

This sequence joins TRBV2 and TRBJ1-6; the D gene is possibly TRBD1 (5 bases). V was trimmed by 6 bases and J by 9 bases, leaving 6 bases between them. CDR3 length: 11 residues. Germline lookup yields CDR1 SNHLY and CDR2 FYNNEI. CDR3 nucleotide sequence: TGTGCCAGCAGCAGGGCTTCACCCCTCCACTTT. This translates into CASSRASPLHF.

This clone showed up just once. The chain joins TRBV9 to TRBJ1-2; TRBD1 matches 7 bases. Germline V gene data show CDR1 as SGDLS and CDR2 as YYNGEE. V gave up 0 bases and J gave up 5 bases; unmatched junction bases: 7. The CDR3 totals 15 residues. The chain's CDR3 is CASSVEAGGRYGYTF. For the CDR3, the DNA is TGTGCCAGCAGCGTAGAGGCAGGGGGAAGGTATGGCTACACCTTC. Looking up the rest from reference TRBV9 and TRBJ1-2 gives the full variable domain: DSGVTQTPKHLITATGQRVTLRCSPRSGDLSVYWYQQSLDQGLQFLIQYYNGEERAKGNILERFSAQQFPDLHSELNLSSLELGDSALYFCASSVEAGGRYGYTFGSGTRLTVV.

The chain carries TRBV19 and TRBJ2-1, with 11 bases fitting TRBD2. From germline, CDR1 is LNHDA and CDR2 SQIVND (reference sequence). The CDR3 is 17 amino acids. V was pared by 3 bases and J by 0 bases, with 4 bases of the junction left unmatched. The CDR3: CASSISGRGSSYNEQFF. For the CDR3, the DNA is TGTGCCAGTAGTATTAGCGGGAGGGGGAGCTCCTACAATGAGCAGTTCTTC.

The chain recombines TRBV9 with TRBJ1-1, with TRBD1 matching over 10 bases. Looked up from germline, CDR1 is SGDLS and CDR2 is YYNGEE. V lost 5 bases to trimming and J lost 1 base; unmatched junction nucleotides: 11. The CDR3 loop spans 17 amino acids. CDR3 sequence (DNA): TGTGCCAGCAGTACCGGGGACAGGGGCATCTGGAACACTGAAGCTTTCTTT. This gives the protein CASSTGDRGIWNTEAFF.

Points on this clone: At the DNA level, this CDR3 is encoded by other sequences in the same sample as well. The J gene is TRBJ2-1, the V gene TRBV10-3; 11 bases map to TRBD2. Trimming at V came to 2 bases and at J to 13 bases, leaving 7 bases not matched to a gene. The germline V gene encodes CDR1 ENHRY and CDR2 SYGVKD. This CDR3 has 14 residues. Written as DNA, the CDR3 is TGTGCCATCAGTGAGCCAGGACTAGCGGGCCAACAGTTCTTC. The encoded protein is CAISEPGLAGQQFF.

The rearrangement joins TRBV2 to TRBJ2-2; maybe TRBD2 (5 bases). Looked up from germline, CDR1 is SNHLY and CDR2 is FYNNEI. This CDR3 comprises 14 residues. The germline V and J ends were trimmed by 5 bases and 3 bases, with 10 bases remaining between them. CDR3 amino acids: CASSLSGDTGELFF. The CDR3 DNA reads as TGTGCCAGCAGTTTGAGCGGAGACACCGGGGAGCTGTTTTTT. Full variable domain (missing parts from reference TRBV2 and TRBJ2-2): EPEVTQTPSHQVTQMGQEVILRCVPISNHLYFYWYRQILGQKVEFLVSFYNNEISEKSEIFDDQFSVERPDGSNFTLKIRSTKLEDSAMYFCASSLSGDTGELFFGEGSRLTVL.

J is TRBJ1-1 and V is TRBV27; no reliable D call. The V end lost 6 bases, the J end lost 0 bases, and 8 bases lay between the germline ends. CDR1 MNHEY and CDR2 SMNVEV come from the germline V gene (reference sequence). The CDR3 sequence is 13 residues long. The CDR3 DNA is TGTGCCAGCAGCCAGTTCGTGAACACTGAAGCTTTCTTT. Translating it yields CASSQFVNTEAFF.

This sequence joins TRBV7-9 and TRBJ2-3; 8 bases line up with TRBD2. Trimming took 5 bases from V and 0 from J; bases not matched to a gene: 1. CDR1 and CDR2 from the germline V gene are SEHNR and FQNEAQ (reference sequence). The CDR3 is 14 amino acids. The CDR3 bases are TGTGCCAGCAGCCCTAGCGGGAGCACAGATACGCAGTATTTT. It codes for CASSPSGSTDTQYF.

This clone occurred once. The rearrangement uses TRBV7-9 and TRBJ1-1; 7 positions agree with TRBD1. The V gene end was trimmed by 5 bases and the J gene end by 0 bases; junction bases not matched to a gene: 6. Germline values: CDR1 SEHNR, CDR2 FQNEAQ (reference sequence). The CDR3 consists of 15 residues. CDR3 region: CASSIGTVMNTEAFF. Here the CDR3 DNA reads TGTGCCAGCAGCATCGGGACAGTCATGAACACTGAAGCTTTCTTT. The whole variable domain, filled in from reference TRBV7-9 and TRBJ1-1, reads DTGVSQNPRHKITKRGQNVTFRCDPISEHNRLYWYRQTLGQGPEFLTYFQNEAQLEKSRLLSDRFSAERPKGSFSTLEIQRTEQGDSAMYLCASSIGTVMNTEAFFGQGTRLTVV.

The J gene is TRBJ1-4, the V gene TRBV5-1; the match to TRBD1 covers 7 bases. Germline CDR1 is SGHRS and CDR2 is YFSETQ. V was pared by 1 base and J by 2 bases, with 5 bases of the junction left unmatched. The CDR3 is 16 amino acids. The CDR3 here is CASSLLQGSTNEKLFF. In nucleotides, the CDR3 is TGCGCCAGCAGCTTGCTACAGGGGAGTACTAATGAAAAACTGTTTTTT.

The V gene is TRBV7-9, the J gene TRBJ1-3; 11 bases align to TRBD1. Looked up from germline, CDR1 is SEHNR and CDR2 is FQNEAQ (reference sequence). With V trimmed by 5 bases and J by 0 bases, 9 bases remained unmatched. This CDR3 has 18 amino acids. The CDR3 is CASSEGTGGLGSGNTIYF. In DNA form, the CDR3 reads TGTGCCAGCAGCGAAGGGACAGGGGGTTTAGGCTCTGGAAACACCATATATTTT.

The chain is built from TRBV5-4 and TRBJ2-2; 10 nucleotides match TRBD1. This CDR3 spans 15 amino acids. The germline V gene encodes CDR1 SGHNT and CDR2 YYREEE (reference sequence). Trimming at V came to 5 bases and at J to 6 bases, leaving 7 bases not matched to a gene. DNA of the CDR3: TGTGCCAGCAGTCGACAGGGGGCAGGGTCCGGGGAGCTGTTTTTT. Amino acid sequence: CASSRQGAGSGELFF.

The chain is built from TRBV18 and TRBJ1-2; TRBD1 might be the D (6 bases). V shed 7 bases and J shed 0 bases, with 12 bases lying between them. The CDR3 extends over 14 amino acids. Looked up from germline, CDR1 is KGHSH and CDR2 is LQKENI. The CDR3 DNA follows: TGTGCCAGCTACCGGGACACCGCTAACTATGGCTACACCTTC. Residues: CASYRDTANYGYTF. Full variable domain (outside the CDR3, taken from reference TRBV18 and TRBJ1-2): NAGVMQNPRHLVRRRGQEARLRCSPMKGHSHVYWYRQLPEEGLKFMVYLQKENIIDESGMPKERFSAEFPKEGPSILRIQQVVRGDSAAYFCASYRDTANYGYTFGSGTRLTVV.

The gene calls are TRBV5-6 and TRBJ2-3; 8 positions agree with TRBD1. Trimming took 4 bases from V and 6 from J; bases not matched to a gene: 1. The germline V gene has CDR1 SGHDT and CDR2 YYEEEE. The CDR3 sequence is 12 residues long. In DNA form, the CDR3 reads TGTGCCAGCAGCCGACAGGGGGATACGCAGTATTTT. Translated: CASSRQGDTQYF. The variable domain in full, with the rest retrieved from reference TRBV5-6 and TRBJ2-3, is DAGVTQSPTHLIKTRGQQVTLRCSPKSGHDTVSWYQQALGQGPQFIFQYYEEEERQRGNFPDRFSGHQFPNYSSELNVNALLLGDSALYLCASSRQGDTQYFGPGTRLTVL.

The V gene is TRBV7-8, the J gene TRBJ1-3; 8 nucleotides match TRBD1. CDR3 size: 15 residues. The J segment lost 0 bases and the V segment lost 5 bases, leaving 3 bases of the junction unmatched. Germline CDR1 SGHVS, CDR2 FQNEAQ. CDR3 coding DNA: TGTGCCAGCAGCATGGGACAGGCCTCTGGAAACACCATATATTTT. Translating it yields CASSMGQASGNTIYF.

The rearrangement uses TRBV29-1 and TRBJ2-7; 11 nucleotides agree with TRBD2. The germline gives CDR1 SQVTM, CDR2 ANQGSEA. The V and J ends lost 4 bases and 6 bases, in that order; junction bases with no gene match: 5. This CDR3 region has 13 residues. The CDR3 spells CSVAELAGVEQYF. CDR3 DNA sequence: TGCAGCGTTGCTGAACTAGCGGGAGTCGAGCAGTACTTC.

The rearrangement joins TRBV7-2 to TRBJ2-4; weak D call: TRBD1 (5 bases). CDR1 and CDR2 (germline): SGHTA, FQGNSA. The V and J ends lost 5 bases and 1 base respectively, with 15 bases between them. There are 16 residues in the CDR3. CDR3 coding DNA: TGTGCCAGCAGCCCCGCCAGGGTTGGGGCCAAAAACATTCAGTACTTC. Residues: CASSPARVGAKNIQYF.

The rearrangement links TRBV7-2 to TRBJ1-2, with D tentatively TRBD1 (6 bases). The germline V gene encodes CDR1 SGHTA and CDR2 FQGNSA. Deletions cut 1 base from V and 7 bases from J, with 10 bases between. The CDR3 has 13 residues. CDR3 residues: CASSLGTAAGYTF. CDR3 sequence (DNA): TGTGCCAGCAGCTTAGGGACAGCCGCTGGCTACACCTTC.